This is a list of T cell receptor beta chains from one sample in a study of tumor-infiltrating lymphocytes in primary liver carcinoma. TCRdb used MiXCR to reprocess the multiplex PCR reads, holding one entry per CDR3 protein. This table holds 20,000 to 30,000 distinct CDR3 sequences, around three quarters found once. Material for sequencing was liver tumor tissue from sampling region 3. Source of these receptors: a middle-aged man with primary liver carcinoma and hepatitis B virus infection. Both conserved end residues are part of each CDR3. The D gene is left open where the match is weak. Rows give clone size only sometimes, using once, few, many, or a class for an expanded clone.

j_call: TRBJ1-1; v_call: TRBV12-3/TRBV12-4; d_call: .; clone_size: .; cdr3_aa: CASSKGAGTDAFF; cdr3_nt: TGTGCCAGCAGTAAGGGAGCAGGGACTGATGCTTTCTTT
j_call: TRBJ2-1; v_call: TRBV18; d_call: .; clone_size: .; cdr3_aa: CASSPPVIAYREQFF; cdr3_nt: TGTGCCAGCTCACCTCCCGTGATAGCCTACAGGGAGCAGTTCTTC
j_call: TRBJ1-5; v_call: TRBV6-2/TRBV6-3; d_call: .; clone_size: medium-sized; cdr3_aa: CASSSPLDQPQHF; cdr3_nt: TGTGCCAGCAGTTCTCCCTTAGATCAGCCCCAGCATTTT
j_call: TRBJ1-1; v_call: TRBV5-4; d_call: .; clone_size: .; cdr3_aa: CASNLGRGGTSTEAFF; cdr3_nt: TGTGCCAGCAACTTGGGTCGAGGGGGGACGAGCACTGAAGCTTTCTTT
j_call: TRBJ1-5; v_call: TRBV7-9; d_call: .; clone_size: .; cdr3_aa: CASSPRENNQPQHF; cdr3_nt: TGTGCCAGCAGCCCCCGGGAGAACAATCAGCCCCAGCATTTT
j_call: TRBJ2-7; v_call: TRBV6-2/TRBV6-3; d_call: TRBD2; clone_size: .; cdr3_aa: CASKETSGRDGQYF; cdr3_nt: TGTGCCAGCAAAGAAACTAGCGGGAGGGACGGGCAGTATTTC
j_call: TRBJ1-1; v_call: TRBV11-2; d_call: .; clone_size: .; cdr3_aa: CASSLTEDTEAFF; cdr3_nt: TGTGCCAGCAGTCTAACTGAAGACACTGAAGCTTTCTTT
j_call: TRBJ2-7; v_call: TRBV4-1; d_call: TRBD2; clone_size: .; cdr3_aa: CASRQSLAVPLYERYF; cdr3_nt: TGCGCCAGCAGGCAATCCCTAGCGGTGCCACTTTACGAGCGGTACTTC
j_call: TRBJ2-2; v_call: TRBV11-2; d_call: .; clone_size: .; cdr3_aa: CASSLALGGAGTGELFF; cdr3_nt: TGTGCCAGTAGCTTAGCATTAGGAGGAGCGGGCACCGGGGAGCTGTTTTTT
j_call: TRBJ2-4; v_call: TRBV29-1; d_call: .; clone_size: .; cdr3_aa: CRAGADLAKNIQYF; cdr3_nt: TGCAGGGCCGGGGCAGATCTAGCCAAAAACATTCAGTACTTC
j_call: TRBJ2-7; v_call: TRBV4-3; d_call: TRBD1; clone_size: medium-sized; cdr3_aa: CASSRDRGSEQYF; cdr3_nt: TGCGCCAGCAGCCGGGACAGGGGGAGTGAGCAGTACTTC
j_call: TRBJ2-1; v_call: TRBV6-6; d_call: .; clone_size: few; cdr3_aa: CVSSYTGSDNGQFF; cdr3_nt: TGTGTCAGCAGTTATACCGGGTCAGACAATGGGCAGTTCTTC
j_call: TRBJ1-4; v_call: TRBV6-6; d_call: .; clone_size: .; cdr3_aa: CASSAGTFDEKLFF; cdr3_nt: TGTGCCAGCAGCGCCGGGACATTTGATGAAAAACTGTTTTTT